This T cell receptor (beta chain) was sequenced in a study of OX40 agonist ivuxolimab in advanced cancers. Study-level information: Ivuxolimab is an agonistic anti-OX40 (CD134) antibody, and patients were treated with it.

With autoimmune disease history or systemic immunosuppression, patients were excluded. This clone was recorded only once. What it recognizes is unknown. The method was immunoSEQ multiplex PCR; TCRdb's version includes in-frame clones alone and lacks a portion of them. The sample lists roughly 80,000 clones, about 81% occurring once. General observations from the study: Researchers did not establish what antigens the expanded peripheral T cells target.

Here the sequenced sample was CD4+ or CD8+ T cells sorted from blood, taken in a trial of the OX40 agonist ivuxolimab. The source of this sequence is an adult with an advanced solid tumor such as melanoma, head and neck, liver or kidney cancer.

The CDR3 DNA sequence: TGTGCCAGCCAGAGGGGGCAACTCTCCTACGAGCAGTACTTC. Translation: CASQRGQLSYEQYF. The chain recombines TRBV28 with TRBJ2-7, with 7 positions matching TRBD1. The junction had 7 bases not matched to a gene; V was cut back by 8 bases and J by 0 bases. CDR3 length: 14 residues. The germline CDR1 and CDR2 sequences are MDHEN and SYDVKM.